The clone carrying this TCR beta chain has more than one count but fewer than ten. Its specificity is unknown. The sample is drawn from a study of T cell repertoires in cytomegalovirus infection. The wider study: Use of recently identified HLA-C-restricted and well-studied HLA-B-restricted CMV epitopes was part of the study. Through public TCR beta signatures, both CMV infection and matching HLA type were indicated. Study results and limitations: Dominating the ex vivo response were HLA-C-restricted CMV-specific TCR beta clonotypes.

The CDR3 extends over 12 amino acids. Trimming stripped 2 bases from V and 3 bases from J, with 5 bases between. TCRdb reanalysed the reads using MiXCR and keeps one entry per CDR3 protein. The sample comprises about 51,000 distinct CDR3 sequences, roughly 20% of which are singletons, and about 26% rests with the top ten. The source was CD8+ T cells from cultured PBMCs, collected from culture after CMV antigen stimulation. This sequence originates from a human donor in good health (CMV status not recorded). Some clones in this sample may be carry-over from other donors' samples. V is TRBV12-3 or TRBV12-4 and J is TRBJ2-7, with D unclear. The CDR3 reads CASSLNHYEQYF. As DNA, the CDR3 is TGTGCCAGCAGTTTAAATCACTACGAGCAGTACTTC.